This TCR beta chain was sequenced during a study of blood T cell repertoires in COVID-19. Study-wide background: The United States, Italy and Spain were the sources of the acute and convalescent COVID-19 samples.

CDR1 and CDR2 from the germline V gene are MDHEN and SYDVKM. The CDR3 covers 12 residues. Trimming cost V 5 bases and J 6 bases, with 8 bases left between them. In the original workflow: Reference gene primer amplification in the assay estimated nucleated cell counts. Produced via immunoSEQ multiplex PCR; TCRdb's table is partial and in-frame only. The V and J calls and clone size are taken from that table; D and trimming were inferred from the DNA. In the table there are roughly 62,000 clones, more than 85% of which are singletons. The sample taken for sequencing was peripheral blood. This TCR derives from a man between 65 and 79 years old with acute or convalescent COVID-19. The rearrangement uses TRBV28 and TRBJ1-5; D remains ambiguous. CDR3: CASSLVGQPQHF. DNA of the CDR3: TGTGCCAGCAGTCTAGTAGGTCAGCCCCAGCATTTT.